These T cell receptor beta chains were read from a single sample in a study of vaccination effects on CD4 cells after COVID-19. Their cognate antigens are unknown. TCRdb's table, derived via immunoSEQ multiplex PCR, lists solely in-frame clones and lacks some. The data hold more than 15,000 clones, with approximately 70% observed a single time. The input for sequencing was CD4+ T cells from PBMCs cultured with SARS-CoV-2 spike peptides, taken after COVID-19 vaccination. Receptor source: a human donor who received a COVID-19 vaccine. The CDR3 runs from the conserved cysteine through the conserved F or W. The D gene is left open where the match is weak. Clone size is stated in some rows and not others, as once, few, many or a class when expanded.

d_call	clone_size	v_call	j_call	cdr3_aa	cdr3_nt
.	.	TRBV7-9	TRBJ1-5	CASSITGLHQPQHF	TGTGCCAGCAGTATCACAGGGCTCCACCAGCCCCAGCATTTT
.	once	TRBV28	TRBJ2-7	CASSADRPQTYEQYF	TGTGCCAGCAGTGCTGACCGCCCGCAGACCTACGAGCAGTACTTC
TRBD2	.	TRBV30	TRBJ2-1	CAWKLAGGFGNEQFF	TGTGCCTGGAAGCTAGCGGGAGGGTTTGGTAATGAGCAGTTCTTC
TRBD2	.	TRBV15	TRBJ2-7	CATSRVILSGAYEQYF	TGTGCCACCAGCAGGGTTATTCTGAGCGGGGCCTACGAGCAGTACTTC
.	.	TRBV7-8	TRBJ1-2	CASSLVPQDYGYTF	TGTGCCAGCAGCTTAGTCCCCCAAGATTATGGCTACACCTTC
.	.	TRBV2	TRBJ1-2	CASSGSPEANYGYTF	TGTGCCAGCAGTGGATCACCGGAAGCTAACTATGGCTACACCTTC
.	.	TRBV27	TRBJ2-2	CASSLRYRAGTGELFF	TGTGCCAGCAGTTTACGGTACAGGGCGGGCACCGGGGAGCTGTTTTTT
TRBD2	.	TRBV5-6	TRBJ2-1	CASSLKASGRDWNEQFF	TGTGCCAGCAGCTTGAAGGCTAGCGGGAGGGATTGGAATGAGCAGTTCTTC
TRBD2	once	TRBV18	TRBJ2-5	CASSLRAGGAGETQYF	TGTGCCAGCTCGCTCCGAGCGGGGGGCGCCGGAGAGACCCAGTACTTC
.	.	TRBV11-2	TRBJ1-2	CASSSHRGRPYGYTF	TGTGCCAGCAGCTCACATCGGGGTAGGCCCTATGGCTACACCTTC
.	.	TRBV21-1	TRBJ2-7	CASSGKGIKSYEQYF	TGTGCCAGCAGTGGAAAAGGGATAAAATCCTACGAGCAGTACTTC
.	.	TRBV5-1	TRBJ2-1	CASSWRGPSSYNEQFF	TGCGCCAGCAGCTGGAGGGGTCCTAGCTCCTACAATGAGCAGTTCTTC
TRBD2	.	TRBV7-2	TRBJ2-1	CASSLVWAGGSGNEQFF	TGTGCCAGCAGCTTAGTTTGGGCGGGAGGCTCGGGTAATGAGCAGTTCTTC
.	.	TRBV27	TRBJ2-2	CASSLLGASGELFF	TGTGCCAGCAGTTTATTAGGGGCCTCCGGGGAGCTGTTTTTT
TRBD2	once	TRBV7-2	TRBJ2-7	CASSLSGTSKFHEQYF	TGTGCCAGCAGCTTGAGCGGGACTAGTAAGTTCCACGAGCAGTACTTC
.	.	TRBV2	TRBJ1-5	CASSEGFYQPQHF	TGTGCCAGCAGTGAAGGGTTTTATCAGCCCCAGCATTTT
TRBD1	.	TRBV28	TRBJ1-5	CASSPHDRGSLGQPQHF	TGTGCCAGCAGTCCCCATGACAGGGGCTCTTTGGGTCAGCCCCAGCATTTT
.	.	TRBV6-5	TRBJ1-2	CASSYATTYGYTF	TGTGCCAGCAGTTACGCTACAACCTATGGCTACACCTTC
.	.	TRBV5-4	TRBJ1-2	CASSLDNYGYTF	TGTGCCAGCAGCTTGGATAACTATGGCTACACCTTC
.	once	TRBV6-5	TRBJ2-3	CASRGLTSTDTQYF	TGTGCCAGCAGGGGACTTACTAGCACAGATACGCAGTATTTT
.	.	TRBV5-1	TRBJ2-3	CASTGRGTAQDTQYF	TGCGCCAGCACGGGAAGGGGAACTGCACAAGATACGCAGTATTTT
.	.	TRBV27	TRBJ2-3	CASSLFWGPDTQYF	TGTGCCAGCAGTTTATTCTGGGGGCCAGATACGCAGTATTTT
TRBD1	.	TRBV27	TRBJ1-1	CASSLGQGGIRGTEAFF	TGTGCCAGCAGTTTGGGGCAGGGGGGTATCAGGGGCACTGAAGCTTTCTTT
TRBD1	.	TRBV28	TRBJ1-5	CASSSGQGARNQPQHF	TGTGCCAGCAGCTCCGGACAGGGGGCGAGGAATCAGCCCCAGCATTTT
.	once	TRBV21-1	TRBJ1-5	CASNKRPDGVLGQGGIRQPQHF	TGTGCCAGCAACAAAAGGCCCGATGGGGTCTTAGGACAGGGGGGAATCAGACAGCCCCAGCATTTT
TRBD2	.	TRBV7-9	TRBJ2-1	CASSLASGGYEQFF	TGTGCCAGCAGCTTGGCTAGCGGGGGTTATGAGCAGTTCTTC
TRBD1	.	TRBV5-5	TRBJ1-1	CASSPATLKTGGRNTEAFF	TGTGCCAGCAGCCCTGCGACATTAAAGACAGGGGGCCGGAACACTGAAGCTTTCTTT
.	.	TRBV19	TRBJ2-3	CASRFRDLDTQYF	TGTGCCAGTAGATTCAGGGACCTGGATACGCAGTATTTT
TRBD2	.	TRBV3-1/TRBV3-2	TRBJ2-3	CASSPGLAGGTDTQYF	TGTGCCAGCAGCCCGGGACTAGCGGGGGGCACAGATACGCAGTATTTT
.	.	TRBV5-1	TRBJ1-2	CASSGTERNGYTF	TGCGCCAGCAGCGGGACCGAGAGGAATGGCTACACCTTC
.	few	TRBV5-1	TRBJ1-5	CASSLEGYSNQPQHF	TGCGCCAGCAGCTTGGAGGGATATAGCAATCAGCCCCAGCATTTT
.	.	TRBV7-9	TRBJ1-3	CASSRDPASGNTIYF	TGTGCCAGCAGCCGGGACCCCGCCTCTGGAAACACCATATATTTT
.	few	TRBV28	TRBJ1-1	CASRANTEAFF	TGTGCCAGCAGGGCGAACACTGAAGCTTTCTTT
.	once	TRBV29-1	TRBJ2-7	CSARGGTGYEQYF	TGCAGCGCTCGAGGCGGTACAGGCTACGAGCAGTACTTC
.	few	TRBV7-7	TRBJ2-2	CASSLEAGLNTGELFF	TGTGCTAGCAGCTTAGAGGCAGGGCTTAACACCGGGGAGCTGTTTTTT
.	.	TRBV7-2	TRBJ2-5	CASSLALETQYF	TGTGCCAGCAGCTTAGCGTTGGAGACCCAGTACTTC
.	.	TRBV2	TRBJ1-4	CASRQGATNEKLFF	TGTGCCAGCAGGCAGGGTGCAACTAATGAAAAACTGTTTTTT
TRBD2	.	TRBV6-4	TRBJ2-1	CASSDSNGGANEQFF	TGTGCCAGCAGTGACTCGAACGGGGGGGCCAATGAGCAGTTCTTC
.	few	TRBV2	TRBJ2-3	CASPPGRTDTQYF	TGTGCCAGCCCGCCGGGGCGCACAGATACGCAGTATTTT
.	.	TRBV27	TRBJ1-1	CASKGRGAENTEAFF	TGTGCCAGCAAGGGGAGGGGGGCGGAGAACACTGAAGCTTTCTTT
TRBD1	.	TRBV6-2/TRBV6-3	TRBJ1-5	CASSLQGSQPQHF	TGTGCCAGCAGTTTACAGGGGTCTCAGCCCCAGCATTTT
TRBD2	.	TRBV10-3	TRBJ2-4	CAISEGGPGTSKNIQYF	TGTGCCATCAGTGAGGGCGGCCCAGGGACTAGCAAAAACATTCAGTACTTC
.	.	TRBV3-1/TRBV3-2	TRBJ1-6	CASSQDRPRPLHF	TGTGCCAGCAGCCAAGATCGGCCAAGACCCCTCCACTTT
.	.	TRBV28	TRBJ2-3	CASSLSADEGGDTQYF	TGTGCCAGCAGTTTATCGGCGGACGAGGGGGGAGATACGCAGTATTTT
TRBD2	.	TRBV7-2	TRBJ2-3	CASSLLPPGLPTDTQYF	TGTGCCAGCAGCCTACTTCCCCCGGGACTACCCACAGATACGCAGTATTTT
.	.	TRBV21-1	TRBJ1-1	CASSKTPIGQGRMNTEAFF	TGTGCCAGCAGCAAAACGCCGATCGGACAGGGCCGGATGAACACTGAAGCTTTCTTT
TRBD1	.	TRBV9	TRBJ2-6	CASSRTGSGANVLTF	TGTGCCAGCAGCAGGACAGGGTCAGGGGCCAACGTCCTGACTTTC